This T cell receptor (beta chain) was retrieved from a study of vaccination and CD4 T cells after COVID-19. The CDR3 consists of 14 residues. Germline V CDR1 and CDR2: SGHVS, FQNEAQ. V shed 1 base and J shed 7 bases, with 13 bases lying between them. TCRdb used MiXCR to reprocess the PCR reads, holding one entry per CDR3 protein. The sample consists of about 18,000 distinct CDR3 sequences, 60% to 75% of them appearing once. The receptor was isolated from a human donor who had recovered from COVID-19. The sample consisted of CD4+ T cells from blood, taken after SARS-CoV-2 vaccination. The chain uses TRBV7-8 and TRBJ2-5; D uncertain. As DNA, the CDR3 is TGTGCCAGCAGCTTAGATGGGGTGCCACGGACCCAGTACTTC. Translated: CASSLDGVPRTQYF.